The clone carrying this TCR beta chain has more than one count but fewer than ten. What it recognizes is unknown. Germline V gene data show CDR1 as SGHVS and CDR2 as FNYEAQ. The CDR3 is made up of 19 amino acids. The V and J ends lost 1 base and 9 bases respectively, with 25 bases between them. The record originates from a study of T cells in Graves' hyperthyroidism and ophthalmopathy. The study, taken as a whole, reports: A median around 5.9 months before onset, the model predicted ophthalmopathy. A 13 V-J signature model discriminated ophthalmopathy versus stable hyperthyroidism.

What was amplified from RNA transcripts were TCR beta CDR3 regions. HTBI primers were employed in a first-round RT-PCR of the TCR CDR3. Using its own MiXCR run on the multiplex PCR reads, TCRdb lists one record per CDR3 protein. This table has about 600,000 distinct CDR3 sequences, approximately 15% appearing once. For ophthalmopathy patients, the Clinical Activity Score was at least 3 and the NOSPECS grade at least 4; duration was under 3 months. The TCR was taken from a woman between 18 and 29 years old with Graves' ophthalmopathy. The chain employs TRBV7-6 and TRBJ1-6, with a weak D call TRBD1 (6 bases). Source material: blood. The CDR3 DNA is TGTGCCAGCAGCTTAGGGGCCCGGGGGGCATCGAACAGGATTTCACCCCTCCACTTT. It translates to CASSLGARGASNRISPLHF.